The text below deals with one T cell receptor beta chain. The sample belongs to a study of shared clonotypes between healthy human individuals. Clones were read by immunoSEQ multiplex PCR, and TCRdb kept only the in-frame ones, dropping some. Of 1.6 million or so clones in the sample, around 98.5% are singletons; the top ten hold approximately 0.4%. Sequenced input: naive CD4+ T cells sorted from blood. Subset of the sample: CD45RA+ positively selected. This TCR was sampled from a man aged 30 to 45 in good health.

CDR3 nucleotide sequence: TGCGCCAGCAGTGCCAAGGATAATGAAAAACTGTTTTTT. Its protein is CASSAKDNEKLFF. This chain joins TRBV10-1 and TRBJ1-4; D is uncertain. Germline values: CDR1 WNHNN, CDR2 SYGVQD (reference sequence). V gave up 4 bases and J gave up 4 bases, with 7 bases separating them. CDR3 length equals 13 residues.